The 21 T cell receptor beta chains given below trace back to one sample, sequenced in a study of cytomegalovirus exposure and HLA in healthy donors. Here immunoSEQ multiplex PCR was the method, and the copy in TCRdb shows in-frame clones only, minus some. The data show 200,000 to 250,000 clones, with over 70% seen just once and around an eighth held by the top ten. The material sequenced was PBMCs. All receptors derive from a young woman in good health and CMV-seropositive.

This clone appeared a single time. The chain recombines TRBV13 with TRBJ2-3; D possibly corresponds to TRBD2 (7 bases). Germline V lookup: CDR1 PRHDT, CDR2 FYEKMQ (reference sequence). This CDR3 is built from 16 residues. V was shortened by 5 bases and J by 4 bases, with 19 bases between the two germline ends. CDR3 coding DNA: TGTGCCAGCAGCCCGTCGGCGGGGGCCCTCCCAGATACGCAGTATTTT. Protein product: CASSPSAGALPDTQYF.

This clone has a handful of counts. As DNA, the CDR3 is TGTGCCAGCACTCGGGACAGGGACACCGGGGAGCTGTTTTTT. Translated: CASTRDRDTGELFF. This chain uses TRBV2 with TRBJ2-2; 9 nucleotides match TRBD1. The junction had 3 bases not matched to a gene; V was cut back by 7 bases and J by 3 bases. CDR1 and CDR2 from the germline V gene are SNHLY and FYNNEI. CDR3 length equals 14 residues.

CDR3 loop: CASSLVQNYEQYF. The DNA of the CDR3 is TGTGCCAGCAGCTTAGTTCAGAACTACGAGCAGTACTTC. This chain connects TRBV7-2 to TRBJ2-7; D gene unclear. V lost 1 base and J 3 bases, leaving 7 bases between the germline ends. From germline, CDR1 is SGHTA and CDR2 FQGNSA. This CDR3 spans 13 amino acids. Combining the CDR3 with reference TRBV7-2 and TRBJ2-7 gives the whole variable domain GAGVSQSPSNKVTEKGKDVELRCDPISGHTALYWYRQSLGQGLEFLIYFQGNSAPDKSGLPSDRFSAERTGGSVSTLTIQRTQQEDSAVYLCASSLVQNYEQYFGPGTRLTVT.

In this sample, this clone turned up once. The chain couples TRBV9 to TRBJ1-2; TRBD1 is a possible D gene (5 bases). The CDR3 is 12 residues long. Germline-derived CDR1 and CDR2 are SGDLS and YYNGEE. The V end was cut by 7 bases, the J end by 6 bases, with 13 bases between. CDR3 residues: CASHRGVHGYTF. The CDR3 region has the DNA TGTGCCAGCCACCGGGGGGTCCATGGCTACACCTTC.

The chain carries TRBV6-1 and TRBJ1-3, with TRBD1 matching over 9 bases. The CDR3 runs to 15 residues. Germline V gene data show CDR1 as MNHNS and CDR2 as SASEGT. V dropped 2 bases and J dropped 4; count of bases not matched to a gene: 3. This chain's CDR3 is CASSERTGEGNTIYF. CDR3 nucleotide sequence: TGTGCCAGCAGTGAACGGACAGGGGAAGGAAACACCATATATTTT.

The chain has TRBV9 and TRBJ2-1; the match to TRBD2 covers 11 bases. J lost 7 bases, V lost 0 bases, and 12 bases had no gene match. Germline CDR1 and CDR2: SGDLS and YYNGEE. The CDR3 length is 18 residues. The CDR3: CASSVAISGLAANNEQFF. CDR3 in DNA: TGTGCCAGCAGCGTAGCTATTTCGGGACTAGCGGCTAATAATGAGCAGTTCTTC.

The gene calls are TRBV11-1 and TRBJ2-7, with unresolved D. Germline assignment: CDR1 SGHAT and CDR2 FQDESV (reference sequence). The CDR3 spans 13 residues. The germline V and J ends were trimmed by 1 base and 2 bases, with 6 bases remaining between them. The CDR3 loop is CASSLGPAYEQYF. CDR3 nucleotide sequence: TGTGCCAGCAGCTTAGGCCCAGCCTACGAGCAGTACTTC.

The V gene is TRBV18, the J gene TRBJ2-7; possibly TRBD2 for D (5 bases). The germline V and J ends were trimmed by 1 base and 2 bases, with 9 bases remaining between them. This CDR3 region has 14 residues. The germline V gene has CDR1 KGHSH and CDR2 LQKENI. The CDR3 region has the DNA TGTGCCAGCTCACCACAAGAGGGTCCCTACGAGCAGTACTTC. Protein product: CASSPQEGPYEQYF.

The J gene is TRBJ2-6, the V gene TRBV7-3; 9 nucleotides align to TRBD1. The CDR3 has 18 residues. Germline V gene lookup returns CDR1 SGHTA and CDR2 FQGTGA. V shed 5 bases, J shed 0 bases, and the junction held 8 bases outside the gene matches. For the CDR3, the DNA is TGTGCCAGCAGCCCAAGGACAGGGGCCAGCTCTGGGGCCAACGTCCTGACTTTC. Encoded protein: CASSPRTGASSGANVLTF.

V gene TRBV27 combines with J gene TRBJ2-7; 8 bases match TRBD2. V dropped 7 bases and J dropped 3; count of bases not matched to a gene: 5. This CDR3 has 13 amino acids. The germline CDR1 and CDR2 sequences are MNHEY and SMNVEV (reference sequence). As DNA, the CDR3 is TGTGCCAGCACCTCGGGGGGGGACTACGAGCAGTACTTC. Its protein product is CASTSGGDYEQYF.

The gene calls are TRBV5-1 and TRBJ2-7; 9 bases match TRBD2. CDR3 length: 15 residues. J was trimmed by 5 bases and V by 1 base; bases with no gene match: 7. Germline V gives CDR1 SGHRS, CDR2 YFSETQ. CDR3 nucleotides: TGCGCCAGCAGCTTGCGGGTAGCGGGAGCTGACGAGCAGTACTTC. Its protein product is CASSLRVAGADEQYF.

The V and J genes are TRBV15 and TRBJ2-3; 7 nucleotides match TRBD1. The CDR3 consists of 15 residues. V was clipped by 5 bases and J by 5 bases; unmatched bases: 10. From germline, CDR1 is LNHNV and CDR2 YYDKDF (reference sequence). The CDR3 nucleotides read TGTGCCACCAGCCCTCTCGCAGGGGGTGAAGATACGCAGTATTTT. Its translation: CATSPLAGGEDTQYF.

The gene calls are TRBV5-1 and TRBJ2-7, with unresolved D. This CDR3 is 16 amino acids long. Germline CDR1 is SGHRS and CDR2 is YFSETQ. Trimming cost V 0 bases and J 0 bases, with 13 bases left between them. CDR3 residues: CASSLGVGYISYEQYF. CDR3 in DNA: TGCGCCAGCAGCTTGGGAGTGGGATATATCTCCTACGAGCAGTACTTC.

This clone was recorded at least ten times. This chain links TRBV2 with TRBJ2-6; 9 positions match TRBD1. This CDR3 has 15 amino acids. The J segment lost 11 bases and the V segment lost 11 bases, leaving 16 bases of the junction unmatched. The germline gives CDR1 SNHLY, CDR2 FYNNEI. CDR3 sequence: CAFQSWTGESYVLTF. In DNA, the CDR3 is TGTGCCTTCCAAAGTTGGACAGGGGAATCGTACGTCCTGACTTTC.

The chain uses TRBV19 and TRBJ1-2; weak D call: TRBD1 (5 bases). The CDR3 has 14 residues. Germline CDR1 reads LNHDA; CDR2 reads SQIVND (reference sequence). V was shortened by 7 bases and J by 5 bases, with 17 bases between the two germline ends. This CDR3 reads CASTLPGALYGYTF. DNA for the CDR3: TGTGCCAGTACCCTTCCCGGGGCCCTATATGGCTACACCTTC. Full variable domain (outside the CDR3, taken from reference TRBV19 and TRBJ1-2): DGGITQSPKYLFRKEGQNVTLSCEQNLNHDAMYWYRQDPGQGLRLIYYSQIVNDFQKGDIAEGYSVSREKKESFPLTVTSAQKNPTAFYLCASTLPGALYGYTFGSGTRLTVV.

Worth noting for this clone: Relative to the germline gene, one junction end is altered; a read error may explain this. CDR3 in amino acids: CASSLAGGPGRGDTQYF. CDR3 nucleotides: TGTGCCAGCAGCCTAGCGGGAGGGCCAGGGCGGGGAGATACGCAGTATTTT. The chain couples TRBV7-9 to TRBJ2-3; TRBD2 aligns across 12 bases. The germline CDR1 and CDR2 sequences are SEHNR and FQNEAQ (reference sequence). CDR3 length: 17 amino acids.

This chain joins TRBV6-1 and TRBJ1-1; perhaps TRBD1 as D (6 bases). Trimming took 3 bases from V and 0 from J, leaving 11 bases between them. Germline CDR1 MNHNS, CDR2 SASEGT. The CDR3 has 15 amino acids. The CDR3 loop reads CASSDPPGVNTEAFF. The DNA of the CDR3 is TGTGCCAGCAGTGATCCTCCAGGGGTGAACACTGAAGCTTTCTTT.

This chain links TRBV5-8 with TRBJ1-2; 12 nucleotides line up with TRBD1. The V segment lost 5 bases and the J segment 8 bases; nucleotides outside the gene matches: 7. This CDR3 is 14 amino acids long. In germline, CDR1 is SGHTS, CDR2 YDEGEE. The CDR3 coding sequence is TGTGCCAGCAGATCGGGACAGGGGGCGCAGGGCTACACCTTC. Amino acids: CASRSGQGAQGYTF.

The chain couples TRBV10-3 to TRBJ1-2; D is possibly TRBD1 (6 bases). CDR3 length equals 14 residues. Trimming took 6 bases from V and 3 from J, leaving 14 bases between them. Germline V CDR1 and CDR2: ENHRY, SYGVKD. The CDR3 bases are TGTGCCATCAGCAAACAGGGAGACGACTATGGCTACACCTTC. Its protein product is CAISKQGDDYGYTF.

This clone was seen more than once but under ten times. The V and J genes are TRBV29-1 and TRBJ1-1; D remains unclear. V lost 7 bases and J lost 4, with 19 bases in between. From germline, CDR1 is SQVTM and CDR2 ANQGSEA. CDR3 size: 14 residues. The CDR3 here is CSARKTGSGTEAFF. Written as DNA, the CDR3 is TGCAGCGCCCGGAAGACTGGGTCCGGCACTGAAGCTTTCTTT.

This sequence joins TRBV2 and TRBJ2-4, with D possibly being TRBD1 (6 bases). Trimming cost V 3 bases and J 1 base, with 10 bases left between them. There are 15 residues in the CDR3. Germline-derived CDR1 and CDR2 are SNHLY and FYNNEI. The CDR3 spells CASSESQGAKNIQYF. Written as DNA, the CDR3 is TGTGCCAGCAGTGAGTCGCAGGGGGCCAAAAACATTCAGTACTTC.